Listed below are T cell receptor beta chains from one sample, sequenced in a study of blood T cell repertoires in COVID-19. Clones were sequenced by immunoSEQ multiplex PCR, and TCRdb holds only the in-frame ones, with some missing. Among hundreds of thousands of clones listed, around 89% were seen once. The sample taken for sequencing was PBMCs or T cells enriched from blood (not recorded which). The origin of the receptors is a woman aged 40 to 50 who had recovered from COVID-19. The CDR3 runs from the conserved cysteine through the conserved F or W. A D gene is named only where the DNA matches it firmly. Size values are once, few and many counts, or a class for expanded clones, and some rows have none.

j_gene,abundance,v_gene,len,d_gene,CDR3aa,CDR3nt
TRBJ2-3,.,TRBV19,15,TRBD1,CASSITGGSTDTQYF,TGTGCCAGTAGTATCACAGGGGGGAGCACAGATACGCAGTATTTT
TRBJ1-4,.,TRBV7-9,15,.,CASSLVRASGEKLFF,TGTGCCAGCAGCTTAGTTAGGGCTAGCGGTGAAAAACTGTTTTTT
TRBJ2-7,.,TRBV4-1,15,.,CASSQDAGFDYEQYF,TGCGCCAGCAGCCAAGACGCAGGGTTTGACTACGAGCAGTACTTC
TRBJ2-1,.,TRBV19,15,.,CASSISRGSYNEQFF,TGTGCCAGTAGTATATCCAGGGGCTCCTACAATGAGCAGTTCTTC
TRBJ1-1,.,TRBV11-3,15,TRBD1,CASSPGQGEFTEAFF,TGTGCCAGCAGCCCCGGACAGGGAGAGTTCACTGAAGCTTTCTTT
TRBJ1-2,.,TRBV6-5,14,TRBD1,CASSWDRLNYGYTF,TGTGCCAGCAGCTGGGACAGATTAAACTATGGCTACACCTTC
TRBJ2-4,.,TRBV7-2,14,.,CASSFTGGQNIQYF,TGTGCCAGCAGCTTTACCGGGGGGCAAAACATTCAGTACTTC
TRBJ2-2,.,TRBV2,13,.,CASSLSFAGELFF,TGTGCCAGCAGTCTAAGCTTTGCCGGGGAGCTGTTTTTT
TRBJ1-1,.,TRBV28,14,TRBD1,CASSLWDRDSEAFF,TGTGCCAGCAGCCTCTGGGACAGGGACTCTGAAGCTTTCTTT
TRBJ2-4,.,TRBV19,15,TRBD1,CASSSMDRAEDIQYF,TGTGCCAGTAGTTCAATGGACAGGGCAGAAGACATTCAGTACTTC
TRBJ2-5,.,TRBV27,15,TRBD2,CASSWGTGGVETQYF,TGTGCCAGCAGTTGGGGTACGGGAGGGGTTGAGACCCAGTACTTC
TRBJ2-3,.,TRBV9,16,TRBD2,CASSVALAGATDTQYF,TGTGCCAGCAGCGTAGCTCTAGCGGGAGCAACAGATACGCAGTATTTT
TRBJ2-7,.,TRBV10-1,14,TRBD2,CASSDPSGAYEQYF,TGCGCCAGCAGTGACCCTAGCGGGGCCTACGAGCAGTACTTC
TRBJ2-2,.,TRBV7-6,18,TRBD2,CASSLSLAGGEMAGELFF,TGTGCCAGCAGCTTATCCTTAGCGGGAGGAGAAATGGCCGGGGAGCTGTTTTTT
TRBJ2-1,.,TRBV19,19,TRBD2,CASSKWGLSGGYSYNEQFF,TGTGCCAGTAGTAAGTGGGGACTTAGCGGGGGTTACTCCTACAATGAGCAGTTCTTC
TRBJ2-2,few,TRBV7-2,14,.,CASSLGQGTGELFF,TGTGCCAGCAGCTTAGGGCAGGGTACCGGGGAGCTGTTTTTT
TRBJ1-2,.,TRBV5-8,15,.,CASSLAWGAEYGYTF,TGTGCCAGCAGCTTGGCGTGGGGCGCGGAGTATGGCTACACCTTC
TRBJ2-3,.,TRBV7-2,16,.,CASSLRGGGPSGEQYF,TGTGCCAGCAGTCTGCGAGGGGGAGGGCCGTCCGGGGAGCAGTATTTT
TRBJ1-3,.,TRBV11-2,14,.,CASSLAGVANTIYF,TGTGCCAGCAGCTTAGCAGGGGTGGCGAACACCATATATTTT
TRBJ1-6,.,TRBV28,14,.,CASSPGEAYSPLHF,TGTGCCAGCAGTCCCGGTGAAGCCTATTCACCCCTCCACTTT
TRBJ2-5,.,TRBV29-1,12,.,CSVEDRRETQYF,TGCAGCGTTGAAGATCGGAGGGAGACCCAGTACTTC
TRBJ2-7,.,TRBV11-2,14,.,CASSFSDSSTEQYF,TGTGCCAGCAGCTTTTCGGACAGTTCGACCGAGCAGTACTTC